This TCR beta chain was found in a study of beta chain features in type 1 diabetes. It was one heparinised blood draw, averaging about 116 mL, that each donor gave. Isolation of CD4+ naive, central memory, regulatory and stem cell-like memory cells was achieved by sorting via CD45RO/CCR7/CD25/CD127/CD95/CD27. Note on this clone: The antigen remains undetermined.

Every isolated RNA sample was fully reverse transcribed, so sequencing captured expressed TCRB transcripts. Data came from immunoSEQ multiplex PCR; TCRdb stores just in-frame clones and leaves some out. Of about 620,000 clones listed, 15% are singletons. Overall study results and limits: Naive, central memory and Treg TCRB repertoires seemed to resemble each other more closely in patients than they did in healthy donors.

Germline V gene data show CDR1 as MNHEY and CDR2 as SMNVEV (reference sequence). V shed 2 bases and J shed 1 base, with 11 bases lying between them. This CDR3 is built from 15 residues. The sequencing sample was made of naive CD4+ T cells from blood. The rearrangement joins TRBV27 to TRBJ1-1; D is perhaps TRBD1 (6 bases). The source of this sequence is a man between 18 and 35 years old in good health. Here the CDR3 DNA reads TGTGCCAGCAGTTTAAGGTGGACAGAGAACACTGAAGCTTTCTTT. Amino acids: CASSLRWTENTEAFF.